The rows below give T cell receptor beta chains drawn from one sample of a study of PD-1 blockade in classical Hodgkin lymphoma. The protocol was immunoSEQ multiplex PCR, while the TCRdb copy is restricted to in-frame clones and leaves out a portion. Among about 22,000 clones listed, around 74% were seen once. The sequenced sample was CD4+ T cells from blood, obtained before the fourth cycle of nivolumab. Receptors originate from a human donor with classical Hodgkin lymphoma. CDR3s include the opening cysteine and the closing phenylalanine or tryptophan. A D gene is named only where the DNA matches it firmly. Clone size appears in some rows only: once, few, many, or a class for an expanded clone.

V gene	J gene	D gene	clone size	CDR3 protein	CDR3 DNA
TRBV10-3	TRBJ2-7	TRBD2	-	CAISATSGGTFEQYF	TGTGCCATCAGTGCGACTAGCGGGGGGACTTTCGAGCAGTACTTC
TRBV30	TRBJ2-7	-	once	CAWSPGSTGYEQYF	TGTGCCTGGAGTCCAGGGTCGACAGGCTACGAGCAGTACTTC
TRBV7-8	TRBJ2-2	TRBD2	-	CASSASSARGGRELFF	TGTGCCAGCAGCGCAAGCAGTGCCCGGGGGGGGCGGGAGCTGTTTTTT
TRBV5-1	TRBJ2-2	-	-	CASSRKTGPGELFF	TGCGCCAGCAGCCGGAAAACAGGGCCCGGGGAGCTGTTTTTT
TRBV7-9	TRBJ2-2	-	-	CASSLIANTGELFF	TGTGCCAGCAGCTTAATTGCGAACACCGGGGAGCTGTTTTTT
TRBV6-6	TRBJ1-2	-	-	CASSYVDRNYGYTF	TGTGCCAGCAGTTATGTGGACAGAAACTATGGCTACACCTTC
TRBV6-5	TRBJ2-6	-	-	CASSSMFSGANVLTF	TGTGCCAGCAGCTCCATGTTCTCTGGGGCCAACGTCCTGACTTTC
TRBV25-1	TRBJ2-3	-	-	CASSEYRGGTDTQYF	TGTGCCAGCAGTGAATATAGAGGGGGCACAGATACGCAGTATTTT
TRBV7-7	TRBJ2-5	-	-	CASSFGGQGQETQYF	TGTGCTAGCAGCTTCGGGGGTCAGGGGCAAGAGACCCAGTACTTC
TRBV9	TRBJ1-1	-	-	CASSPRQENTEAFF	TGTGCCAGCAGCCCCCGCCAGGAGAACACTGAAGCTTTCTTT
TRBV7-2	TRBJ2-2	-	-	CASSFSVSLNTGELFF	TGTGCCAGCAGCTTCTCCGTGTCTTTAAACACCGGGGAGCTGTTTTTT
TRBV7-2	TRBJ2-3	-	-	CASSLGADTQYF	TGTGCCAGCAGCTTAGGGGCGGATACGCAGTATTTT
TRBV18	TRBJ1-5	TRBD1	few	CASSLTGDSNQPQHF	TGTGCCAGCTCACTGACAGGGGATAGCAATCAGCCCCAGCATTTT
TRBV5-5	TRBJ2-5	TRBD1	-	CASSLGTGGYQETQYF	TGTGCCAGCAGCTTAGGGACAGGGGGGTACCAAGAGACCCAGTACTTC
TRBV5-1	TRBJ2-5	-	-	CASSLLGQETQYF	TGCGCCAGCAGCTTGTTGGGCCAAGAGACCCAGTACTTC
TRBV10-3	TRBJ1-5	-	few	CAISESGGGGQPQHF	TGTGCCATCAGTGAGTCCGGGGGGGGCGGTCAGCCCCAGCATTTT
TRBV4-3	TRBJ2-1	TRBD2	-	CASSQELAGGHNEQFF	TGCGCCAGCAGCCAAGAACTAGCGGGGGGCCACAATGAGCAGTTCTTC
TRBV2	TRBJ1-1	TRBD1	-	CASSEARLVGRGRTEAFF	TGTGCCAGCAGTGAAGCGCGATTGGTAGGGAGGGGGCGGACTGAAGCTTTCTTT
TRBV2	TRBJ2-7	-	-	CASSARRASYEQYF	TGTGCCAGCAGCGCCCGTAGGGCGTCCTACGAGCAGTACTTC
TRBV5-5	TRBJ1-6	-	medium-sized	CASSLVGGGNSPLHF	TGTGCCAGCAGCTTGGTAGGGGGTGGGAATTCACCCCTCCACTTT
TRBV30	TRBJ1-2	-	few	CAWNLAGRNYGYTF	TGTGCCTGGAATCTGGCAGGACGTAACTATGGCTACACCTTC
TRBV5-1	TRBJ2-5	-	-	CASSLVRETQYF	TGCGCCAGCAGCTTGGTACGAGAGACCCAGTACTTC
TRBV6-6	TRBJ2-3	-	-	CASSYSQGRTDTQYF	TGTGCCAGCAGTTACTCCCAGGGACGCACAGATACGCAGTATTTT
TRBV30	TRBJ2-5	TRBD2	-	CAWSDSGGPIPQYF	TGTGCCTGGAGTGATTCGGGGGGGCCGATCCCCCAGTACTTC
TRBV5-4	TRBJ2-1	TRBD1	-	CASSSGTDSYNEQFF	TGTGCCAGCAGCTCCGGGACAGACTCCTACAATGAGCAGTTCTTC
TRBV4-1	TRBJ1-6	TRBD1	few	CASSPRTGGNSPLHF	TGCGCCAGCAGCCCTCGGACAGGGGGAAATTCACCCCTCCACTTT
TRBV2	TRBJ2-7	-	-	CASSRYPGPLRGEQYF	TGTGCCAGCAGCCGTTATCCGGGACCGCTTCGTGGCGAGCAGTACTTC
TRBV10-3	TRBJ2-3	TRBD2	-	CATLAGGRDTQYF	TGTGCCACCTTAGCGGGGGGGCGGGATACGCAGTATTTT
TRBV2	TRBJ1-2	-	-	CASSDPSGEIYGYTF	TGTGCCAGCAGTGACCCGTCAGGGGAGATCTATGGCTACACCTTC
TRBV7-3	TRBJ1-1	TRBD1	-	CASSSTGGVNTEAFF	TGTGCCAGCAGCTCGACAGGGGGCGTGAACACTGAAGCTTTCTTT
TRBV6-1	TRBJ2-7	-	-	CASSTTWGPYEQYF	TGTGCCAGCAGTACTACGTGGGGGCCCTACGAGCAGTACTTC
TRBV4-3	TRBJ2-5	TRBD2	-	CASSQDIAGGQETQYF	TGCGCCAGCAGCCAAGATATAGCGGGGGGACAAGAGACCCAGTACTTC
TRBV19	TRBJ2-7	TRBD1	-	CASSIDRGTSEQYF	TGTGCCAGTAGTATAGACAGGGGGACGAGCGAGCAGTACTTC
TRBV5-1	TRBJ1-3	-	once	CASSLIPPMSSGNTIYF	TGCGCCAGCAGCTTAATCCCCCCTATGAGCTCTGGAAACACCATATATTTT
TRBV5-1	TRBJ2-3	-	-	CASSLQVGPDTQYF	TGCGCCAGCAGCCTTCAGGTTGGGCCAGATACGCAGTATTTT
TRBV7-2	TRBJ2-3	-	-	CASSLASTDTQYF	TGTGCCAGCAGCTTAGCTAGCACAGATACGCAGTATTTT
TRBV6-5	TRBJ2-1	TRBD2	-	CASRDYSYNEQFF	TGTGCCAGTCGGGACTACTCCTACAATGAGCAGTTCTTC
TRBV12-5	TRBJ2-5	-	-	CASGLGSRGFETQYF	TGTGCTAGTGGTTTGGGGAGCAGGGGTTTCGAGACCCAGTACTTC
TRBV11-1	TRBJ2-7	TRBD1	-	CASSKGIRDRGREQYF	TGTGCCAGCAGTAAGGGGATACGGGACAGGGGACGCGAGCAGTACTTC
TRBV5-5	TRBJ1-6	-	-	CASSPRSAGYNSPLHF	TGTGCCAGCAGCCCGAGGTCGGCAGGGTATAATTCACCCCTCCACTTT
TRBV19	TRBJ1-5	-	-	CASSIVSVAQGAPQHF	TGTGCCAGTAGTATAGTTTCGGTGGCACAGGGAGCGCCCCAGCATTTT
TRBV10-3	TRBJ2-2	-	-	CAISESGDVNLSGELFF	TGTGCCATCAGTGAGTCAGGGGACGTAAACTTATCGGGGGAGCTGTTTTTT
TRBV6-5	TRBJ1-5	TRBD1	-	CASSLAGGGNQPQHF	TGTGCCAGCAGTCTGGCAGGGGGTGGCAATCAGCCCCAGCATTTT
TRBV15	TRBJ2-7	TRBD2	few	CATSSPGTREAEQYF	TGTGCCACCAGCAGCCCCGGGACTAGGGAGGCCGAGCAGTACTTC
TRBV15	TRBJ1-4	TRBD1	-	CATSRDTTGVNEKLFF	TGTGCCACCAGCAGAGATACGACAGGGGTGAATGAAAAACTGTTTTTT
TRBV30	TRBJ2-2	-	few	CAWSGTGVRELFF	TGTGCCTGGAGCGGAACTGGAGTCCGGGAGCTGTTTTTT
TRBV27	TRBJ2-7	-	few	CASSLRASYEQYF	TGTGCCAGCAGTTTAAGGGCTTCCTACGAGCAGTACTTC
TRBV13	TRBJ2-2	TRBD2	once	CASSLAASGRNTGELFF	TGTGCCAGCAGCTTAGCGGCTAGCGGGAGGAACACCGGGGAGCTGTTTTTT
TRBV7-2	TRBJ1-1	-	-	CASSARVGNTEAFF	TGTGCCAGCAGCGCGAGGGTTGGAAACACTGAAGCTTTCTTT
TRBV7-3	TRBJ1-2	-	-	CASSLQRGRGDGYTF	TGTGCCAGCAGCTTACAACGCGGTAGGGGGGATGGCTACACCTTC
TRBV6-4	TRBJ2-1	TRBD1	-	CASSSGTGPYNEQFF	TGTGCCAGCAGCTCCGGGACAGGGCCCTACAATGAGCAGTTCTTC
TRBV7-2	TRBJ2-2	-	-	CASSHGVNTGELFF	TGTGCCAGCAGTCACGGAGTAAACACCGGGGAGCTGTTTTTT
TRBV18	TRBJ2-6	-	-	CASSPVLGPGANVLTF	TGTGCCAGCTCACCAGTCCTGGGGCCTGGGGCCAACGTCCTGACTTTC